This T cell receptor (beta chain) was observed in a study (dated by TCRdb to 2016 to 2017). Unmatched junction bases come to 4, with V trimmed by 0 bases and J by 5 bases. The CDR3 contains 16 residues, cysteine and phenylalanine counted. Only the CDR3 DNA stays, 48 bases, in frame from base 1. The germline V gene (reference sequence) gives CDR1 as MNHNY and CDR2 as SVGAGI. To prepare the library, RT-PCR was applied. The reads were generated on an Illumina MiSeq. TCRdb redid the processing of the public reads, applying fastp at Q25 and MiXCR, and retained in-frame beta chains. CDR3 protein duplicates are merged, each entry listing the most common genes and DNA. This sample has fewer than 800,000 distinct CDR3 sequences in its table, and approximately 15% of those were observed once. 3.6% of the sample is held by the ten biggest clonotypes. Notes on this clonotype: What antigen it recognizes has not been identified. No base qualities exist here, and no much larger clone lies one base off it.

This receptor was identified in a female donor in good health, serving as a healthy control. The receptor chain draws on TRBV6-6 and TRBJ2-2; 9 nucleotides in the junction match TRBD1. The material sequenced was memory CD4+ T cells from blood. This receptor carries the CDR3 CASSYSQGAETGELFF. The bases read TGTGCCAGCAGTTACTCACAGGGGGCAGAGACCGGGGAGCTGTTTTTT.